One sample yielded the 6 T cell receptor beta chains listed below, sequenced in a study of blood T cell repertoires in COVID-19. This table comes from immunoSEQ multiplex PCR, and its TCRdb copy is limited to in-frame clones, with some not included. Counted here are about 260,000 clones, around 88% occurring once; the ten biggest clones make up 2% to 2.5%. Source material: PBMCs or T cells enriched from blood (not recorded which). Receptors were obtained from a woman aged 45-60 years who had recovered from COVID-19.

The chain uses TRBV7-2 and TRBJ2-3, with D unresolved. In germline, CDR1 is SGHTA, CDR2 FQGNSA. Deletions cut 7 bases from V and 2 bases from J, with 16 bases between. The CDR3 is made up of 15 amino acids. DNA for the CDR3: TGTGCCAGCAACTGGGCCCCCGTCCCCACAGATACGCAGTATTTT. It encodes CASNWAPVPTDTQYF.

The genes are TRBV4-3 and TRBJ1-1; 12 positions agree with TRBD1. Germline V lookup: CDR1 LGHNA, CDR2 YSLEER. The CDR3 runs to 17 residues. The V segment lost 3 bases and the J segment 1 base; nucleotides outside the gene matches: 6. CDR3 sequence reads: CASSQGQGAGRNTEAFF. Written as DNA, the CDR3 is TGCGCCAGCAGCCAGGGACAGGGGGCTGGTAGGAACACTGAAGCTTTCTTT.

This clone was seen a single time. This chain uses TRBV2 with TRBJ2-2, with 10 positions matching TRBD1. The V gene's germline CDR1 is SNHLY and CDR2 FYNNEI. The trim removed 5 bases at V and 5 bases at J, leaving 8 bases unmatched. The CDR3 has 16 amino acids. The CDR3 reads CASSLTGTGVTGELFF. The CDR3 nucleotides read TGTGCCAGCAGTCTAACCGGGACAGGGGTTACCGGGGAGCTGTTTTTT.

CDR3 nucleotides: TGTGCCAGCACCGATCAGGGGAATAATTCACCCCTCCACTTT. This gives the protein CASTDQGNNSPLHF. The chain recombines TRBV7-9 with TRBJ1-6; D may be TRBD1 (6 bases). The germline CDR1 and CDR2 sequences are SEHNR and FQNEAQ (reference sequence). Trimming took 7 bases from V and 5 from J, leaving 12 bases between them. This CDR3 is built from 14 residues.

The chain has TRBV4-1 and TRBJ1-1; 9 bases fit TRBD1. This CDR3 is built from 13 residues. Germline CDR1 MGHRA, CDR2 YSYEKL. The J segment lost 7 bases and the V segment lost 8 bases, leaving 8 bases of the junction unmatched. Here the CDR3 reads CASSRTGELEAFF. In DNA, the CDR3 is TGCGCCAGCTCAAGGACAGGGGAACTTGAAGCTTTCTTT.

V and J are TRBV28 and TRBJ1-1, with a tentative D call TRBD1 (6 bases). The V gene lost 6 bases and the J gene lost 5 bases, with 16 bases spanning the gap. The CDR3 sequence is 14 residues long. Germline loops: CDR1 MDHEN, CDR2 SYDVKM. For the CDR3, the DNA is TGTGCCAGCAGCAAACTAGGGGGGGCGACTGAAGCTTTCTTT. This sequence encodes CASSKLGGATEAFF.